This section outlines one TCR beta chain sequence together with its context. The antigen is undetermined. The data are from a study of T cell clonotyping in hematopoietic cell transplantation. In the study overall: Pretransplant recipient samples were taken after cytoreduction.

Method: immunoSEQ multiplex PCR; TCRdb's copy keeps in-frame clones and lacks some. The sample yields approximately 80,000 clones, 90% to 96% seen once. Time point defined: recipient sample about 28 days before transplant, after cytoreduction. The CDR3 runs to 13 residues. In germline, CDR1 is MNHNS, CDR2 SASEGT. V lost 4 bases, J lost 1 base, and 5 bases lay in between. Study-wide results and limits: After transplant, recipient diversity fell while pathologically expanded clonotypes grew through day 180. Graft donor and pretransplant recipient Inverse Simpson Index values predicted broader posttransplant TCR diversity.

This receptor was identified in a woman between 45 and 65 years old with acute myeloid leukemia. Some clones in this sample may be carry-over from other donors' samples. The chain has TRBV6-1 and TRBJ1-5; D is ambiguous. The sequencing here drew on peripheral blood mononuclear cells, taken before stem cell transplant. The CDR3 is CASSVDSNQPQHF. CDR3 coding DNA: TGTGCCAGCAGTGTGGACAGCAATCAGCCCCAGCATTTT.